The 16 T cell receptor beta chains given below trace back to one sample, sequenced in a study of T cells in Graves' hyperthyroidism and ophthalmopathy (dated by TCRdb to about 2019). Library creation used multiplex PCR. TCRdb names Illumina HiSeq 2000 as the instrument used. Amplification of TCR beta CDR3 regions was carried out from RNA transcripts. The first round of RT-PCR for the TCR CDR3 was performed with the HTBI primer set and the Qiagen OneStep RT-PCR kit. TCRdb reworked the public reads: Q25 trimming with fastp, MiXCR clone assembly, productive beta chains retained. One record per CDR3 amino acid sequence lists the most common genes and DNA. The sample yields hundreds of thousands of distinct CDR3 sequences; roughly 32% were counted once. The leading ten clones occupy approximately 31% of the sample. Sequencing was done on a sample of blood. These receptors were collected from a woman in her thirties or forties with Graves' hyperthyroidism.

The chain carries TRBV28 and TRBJ2-5, with TRBD2 as a possible D gene (5 bases). The CDR3 runs to 16 residues. V lost 3 bases and J lost 4, with 18 bases in between. Germline values: CDR1 MDHEN, CDR2 SYDVKM. In DNA, the CDR3 is TGTGCCAGCAGTTTGCGTCTAAGACGGGCGGGAGAGACCCAGTACTTC. It yields the protein CASSLRLRRAGETQYF.

The rearrangement links TRBV7-2 to TRBJ2-7, with 12 positions matching TRBD2. This CDR3 has 20 residues. Looked up from germline, CDR1 is SGHTA and CDR2 is FQGNSA. Unmatched junction bases numbered 14, after V lost 2 bases and J lost 0 bases. CDR3 amino acids: CASSLRSRASGRGISYEQYF. The DNA for the CDR3 is TGTGCCAGCAGCTTAAGGTCGAGGGCTAGCGGGAGGGGGATCTCCTACGAGCAGTACTTC.

This clonotype turned up a few times. This chain uses TRBV10-3 with TRBJ2-7; 8 nucleotides match TRBD1. With V trimmed by 10 bases and J by 3 bases, 14 bases remained unmatched. The CDR3 has 15 residues. Germline V lookup: CDR1 ENHRY, CDR2 SYGVKD. CDR3 loop: CASRQETGARYEQYF. The DNA of the CDR3 is TGTGCCAGCAGACAAGAGACAGGGGCGCGCTACGAGCAGTACTTC.

A note on this clonotype: The germline gene is not matched at one end of the junction; a read error may be the cause. The chain carries TRBV7-9 and TRBJ1-1; TRBD1 agrees at 8 bases. CDR3 length: 18 residues. Germline V gene lookup returns CDR1 SEHNR and CDR2 FQNEAQ (reference sequence). In DNA form, the CDR3 reads TGTGCCAGCAGCCTAAAAGGGTCAGGGGGCTCTATGAACGCTGAAGCTTTCTTT. Translation: CASSLKGSGGSMNAEAFF.

This clonotype was detected a few times. The genes are TRBV6-2 or TRBV6-3 and TRBJ1-4; no clear D. Germline V lookup: CDR1 MNHEY, CDR2 SVGEGT. Trimming took off 8 bases at V and 5 bases at J, with 9 bases between the two ends. The length of the CDR3 is 12 residues. CDR3 amino acids: CASAMGNEKLFF. CDR3 in DNA: TGTGCCAGCGCGATGGGCAATGAAAAACTGTTTTTT.

Only a few counts were recorded for this clonotype. A junction end diverges from the germline sequence, so it may reflect a read error. The chain links TRBV10-3 to TRBJ2-7; D call uncertain. Germline CDR1 ENHRY, CDR2 SYGVKD. The CDR3 consists of 13 residues. The CDR3 loop is CASSYLDTYEQYF. The CDR3 region has the DNA TGTGCCAGCAGTTACCTCGACACCTACGAGCAGTACTTC.

This clonotype showed up many times. The chain links TRBV11-2 to TRBJ1-1, with 8 bases fitting TRBD1. After removal of 5 bases from V and 2 bases from J, the junction contained 7 bases not matched to a gene. CDR1 is SGHAT, CDR2 FQNNGV, per germline. The CDR3 is 15 amino acids. Here the CDR3 reads CASSQQTGANTEAFF. CDR3 nucleotide sequence: TGTGCCAGCAGCCAACAGACAGGGGCTAACACTGAAGCTTTCTTT.

This clonotype came up a few times. The chain joins TRBV13 to TRBJ1-1; D is perhaps TRBD1 (5 bases). V lost 4 bases to trimming and J lost 1 base, with 13 bases between them. Germline V gives CDR1 PRHDT, CDR2 FYEKMQ (reference sequence). The CDR3 has 15 amino acids. The chain's CDR3 is CASSSPGTENTEAFF. For the CDR3, the DNA is TGTGCCAGCAGCTCTCCCGGGACCGAGAACACTGAAGCTTTCTTT.

This clonotype was observed a few times. V usage is TRBV28 and J usage is TRBJ1-2; D remains ambiguous. CDR1 is MDHEN and CDR2 is SYDVKM in the germline V gene. Trimming stripped 4 bases from V and 12 bases from J, with 9 bases between. The CDR3 length is 10 residues. CDR3 in amino acids: CASSSDTHTF. For the CDR3, the DNA is TGTGCCAGCAGTTCAGATACGCACACCTTC.

This clonotype was seen a handful of times. CDR3 loop: CASSLEQNPLSGANVLTF. The CDR3 nucleotides read TGTGCCAGCAGCTTGGAACAGAATCCACTCTCTGGGGCCAACGTCCTGACTTTC. The rearrangement joins TRBV7-9 to TRBJ2-6; D unclear. Trimming stripped 3 bases from V and 0 bases from J, with 15 bases between. The CDR3 covers 18 residues. Germline V lookup: CDR1 SEHNR, CDR2 FQNEAQ (reference sequence).

Ten or more counts support this clonotype. The chain combines TRBV7-2 with TRBJ1-2; TRBD1 matches 7 bases. After removal of 3 bases from V and 3 bases from J, the junction contained 4 bases not matched to a gene. CDR3 length: 14 amino acids. Germline V gene sequence: CDR1 SGHTA, CDR2 FQGNSA. In DNA form, the CDR3 reads TGTGCCAGCAGCTTCTCAGACAGGGACTATGGCTACACCTTC. It is translated as CASSFSDRDYGYTF.

The CDR3 sequence: CASSLDGRNQETQYF. CDR3 nucleotides: TGCGCCAGCAGCTTGGACGGGAGAAACCAAGAGACCCAGTACTTC. The rearrangement uses TRBV5-1 and TRBJ2-5; D may be TRBD2 (6 bases). Germline V gene lookup returns CDR1 SGHRS and CDR2 YFSETQ. The V end lost 0 bases, the J end lost 0 bases, and 9 bases lay between the germline ends. The CDR3 runs 15 residues.

The chain is built from TRBV7-2 and TRBJ1-2, with 7 bases identical to TRBD1. CDR3 length equals 11 residues. Germline V gene lookup returns CDR1 SGHTA and CDR2 FQGNSA. The CDR3: CARGTDYGYTF. The CDR3 DNA follows: TGTGCTAGGGGGACAGACTATGGCTACACCTTC.

The chain links TRBV6-1 to TRBJ1-5; the D gene is possibly TRBD1 (5 bases). V dropped 6 bases and J dropped 0 bases, with 21 bases sitting between them. CDR3 length: 18 residues. Germline V gives CDR1 MNHNS, CDR2 SASEGT. The CDR3 sequence: CASRPGGHTAYSNQPQHF. The CDR3 DNA reads TGTGCCAGCAGACCTGGCGGACACACTGCTTATAGCAATCAGCCCCAGCATTTT.

Concerning this clonotype itself: This could be a read error, since a much larger clone is one nucleotide away. The chain is built from TRBV25-1 and TRBJ1-2; 8 nucleotides line up with TRBD1. This CDR3 region has 11 residues. In germline, CDR1 is MGHDK, CDR2 SYGVNS. J lost 13 bases, V lost 10 bases, and 11 bases had no gene match. CDR3 DNA sequence: TGTGCCAACAGGGGGGGGGCAAACTCCACCTTC. As protein: CANRGGANSTF.

Only a few counts were recorded for this clonotype. This chain uses TRBV12-3 or TRBV12-4 with TRBJ1-1; 7 positions match TRBD1. The CDR3 length is 15 residues. The trim removed 7 bases at V and 0 bases at J, leaving 8 bases unmatched. CDR3 region: CASNSIGTVNTEAFF. The CDR3, as DNA: TGTGCCAGCAACTCTATTGGGACAGTGAACACTGAAGCTTTCTTT.